The rows below give T cell receptor beta chains drawn from one sample of a study of blood T cell repertoires in COVID-19. Method: immunoSEQ multiplex PCR; TCRdb's copy keeps in-frame clones and lacks some. The sample yields roughly 91,000 clones, about 83% seen once. Sequenced material: peripheral blood. These receptors were obtained from a man between 65 and 85 years old with active or convalescent COVID-19. CDR3s leave out the opening cysteine and the closing phenylalanine or tryptophan.

j_call	v_call	cdr3_aa
TRBJ2-7	TRBV12-3/TRBV12-4	ASSLTGGGEQY
TRBJ1-3	TRBV6-6	ASSYGQGRSGNTIY
TRBJ2-3	TRBV2	ASGGQGPTDTQY
TRBJ2-1	TRBV5-4	ASSGSGSYNEQF
TRBJ2-7	TRBV6-5	ATRGQGTAKYEQY
TRBJ1-4	TRBV9	ASSFGGLRPNEKLF
TRBJ1-1	TRBV5-1	ASSPPRTGGNTEAF
TRBJ1-5	TRBV4-1	ASSEAGGAYSNQPQH
TRBJ1-4	TRBV3-1/TRBV3-2	ASSHKYTGAGEKLF
TRBJ2-2	TRBV27	ASSLGLAEPNTGELF
TRBJ1-3	TRBV6-5	ASSQGGLGGNTIY
TRBJ2-7	TRBV28	ASLVGQGGVDEQY
TRBJ2-1	TRBV19	ASSEREQF
TRBJ1-6	TRBV3-1/TRBV3-2	ASSHIGGGAGNSPLH
TRBJ1-1	TRBV19	ASILSGMNTEAF
TRBJ1-1	TRBV7-2	ASSLTRDRNTEAF
TRBJ1-1	TRBV24-1	ATSANTGTGGVEAF
TRBJ1-2	TRBV7-2	ASSLANSYGYT
TRBJ1-2	TRBV27	ASGRLGGVGYT
TRBJ1-2	TRBV5-1	ASATGLANYGYT
TRBJ2-7	TRBV6-5	ASSYSAGGYEQY
TRBJ1-2	TRBV30	AWSVRGGVAGYT
TRBJ1-5	TRBV7-2	ASSPGGASNQPQH
TRBJ1-1	TRBV6-4	ASGGTGEGTEAF
TRBJ1-2	TRBV30	AWSPYGQGGNYGYT
TRBJ2-7	TRBV11-2	ASSFRDRGTYEQY
TRBJ1-4	TRBV15	ATSKLQGPNEKLF
TRBJ2-5	TRBV19	ASSVTIQETQY
TRBJ1-2	TRBV6-5	ASSPGTGFGYGYT
TRBJ1-4	TRBV18	ASSPPGGANEKLF
TRBJ1-5	TRBV6-2/TRBV6-3	ASSNRQGTVQPQH
TRBJ2-7	TRBV28	ASRAWGQGASEQY
TRBJ1-5	TRBV6-1	ASSEEGTRNQPQH
TRBJ2-3	TRBV28	ASSTSGTTDTQY
TRBJ1-5	TRBV10-3	AISGNTGDRGHQPQH
TRBJ2-3	TRBV5-6	ASSSLGALAGGQTDTQY
TRBJ2-5	TRBV7-6	ASSKTPRGFETQY
TRBJ1-1	TRBV6-5	ASRRQGVVTEAF
TRBJ1-5	TRBV5-5	ASSLAGGGNQPQH
TRBJ2-5	TRBV7-9	ASSIERLAQETQY
TRBJ1-1	TRBV30	AWSAYTEAF
TRBJ1-5	TRBV4-3	ASSQDWQGGQPQH
TRBJ2-1	TRBV18	ASSPGTGGPGNEQF
TRBJ1-4	TRBV18	ASSPSRGLAEKLF
TRBJ2-5	TRBV18	ASSLVSLGEETQY
TRBJ1-4	TRBV3-1/TRBV3-2	ASSRRQGEEKLF
TRBJ2-7	TRBV24-1	ATSDPGQAYEQY
TRBJ1-2	TRBV7-9	ASSLVTGQNYGYT
TRBJ2-2	TRBV6-2/TRBV6-3	ASSYDSTNTGELF
TRBJ2-7	TRBV7-8	ASSLVSYRAFDEQY
TRBJ2-5	TRBV6-5	ASSYGGIGETQY
TRBJ2-3	TRBV9	ASSPTVLEDTQY
TRBJ1-4	TRBV4-2	ASSLLSQATNEKLF
TRBJ2-7	TRBV27	ASSLEAGVFYEQY